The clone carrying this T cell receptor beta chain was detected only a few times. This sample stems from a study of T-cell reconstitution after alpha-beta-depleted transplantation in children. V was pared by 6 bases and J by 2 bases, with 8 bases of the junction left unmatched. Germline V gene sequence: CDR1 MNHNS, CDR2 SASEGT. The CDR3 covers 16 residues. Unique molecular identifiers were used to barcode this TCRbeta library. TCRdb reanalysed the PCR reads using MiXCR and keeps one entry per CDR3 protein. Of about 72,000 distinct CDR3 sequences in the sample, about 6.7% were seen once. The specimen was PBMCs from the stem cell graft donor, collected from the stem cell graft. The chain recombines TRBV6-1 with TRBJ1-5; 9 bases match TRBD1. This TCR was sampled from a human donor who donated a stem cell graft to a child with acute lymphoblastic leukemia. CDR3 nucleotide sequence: TGTGCCAGCAGCCGAGGGACAGGGAGAGGCAATCAGCCCCAGCATTTT. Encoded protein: CASSRGTGRGNQPQHF.